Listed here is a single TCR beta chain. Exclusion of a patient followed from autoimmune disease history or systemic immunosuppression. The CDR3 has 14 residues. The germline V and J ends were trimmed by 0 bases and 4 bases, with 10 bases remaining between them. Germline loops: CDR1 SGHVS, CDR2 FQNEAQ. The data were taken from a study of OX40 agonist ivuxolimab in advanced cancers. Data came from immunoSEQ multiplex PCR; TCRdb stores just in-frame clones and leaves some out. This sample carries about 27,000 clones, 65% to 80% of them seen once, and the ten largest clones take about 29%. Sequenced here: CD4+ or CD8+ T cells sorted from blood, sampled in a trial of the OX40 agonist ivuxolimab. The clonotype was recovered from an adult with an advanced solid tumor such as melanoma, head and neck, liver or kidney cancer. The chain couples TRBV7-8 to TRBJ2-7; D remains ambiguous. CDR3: CASSLATTQYEQYF. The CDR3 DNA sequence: TGTGCCAGCAGCTTAGCAACTACACAATACGAGCAGTACTTC.